Each of the 16 T cell receptor beta chains below was sequenced from the same sample in a study of T-cell reconstitution after alpha-beta-depleted transplantation in children. Library preparation (for TCRbeta) was performed with unique molecular identifiers. TCRdb recomputed calls from the PCR reads with MiXCR, one row per CDR3 protein. The table records about 500,000 distinct CDR3 sequences, 30% to 35% of them present only once. The sequencing used PBMCs from the stem cell graft donor, collected from the stem cell graft. These receptor sequences come from a human donor who donated a stem cell graft to a child with aplastic anemia.

The chain combines TRBV18 with TRBJ2-5; D tentatively reads TRBD1 or TRBD2 (5 bases each). The V and J ends lost 5 bases and 5 bases respectively, with 18 bases between them. The CDR3 consists of 15 residues. CDR1 and CDR2 from the germline V gene are KGHSH and LQKENI. Here the CDR3 reads CASSAGTAVGETQYF. Here the CDR3 DNA reads TGTGCCAGCTCAGCCGGGACGGCCGTTGGGGAGACCCAGTACTTC.

This clonotype was counted a few times. This sequence joins TRBV20-1 and TRBJ2-3; 8 nucleotides align to TRBD1. V lost 6 bases, J lost 0 bases, and 5 bases stayed unmatched. The CDR3 is made up of 14 amino acids. Germline V lookup: CDR1 DFQATT, CDR2 SNEGSKA (reference sequence). CDR3 nucleotide sequence: TGCAGTGCAAGCAGACAGGGGAGCACAGATACGCAGTATTTT. Translated: CSASRQGSTDTQYF.

V is TRBV5-6 and J is TRBJ2-1, with D possibly being TRBD1 (6 bases). Germline CDR1 SGHDT, CDR2 YYEEEE. V gave up 0 bases and J gave up 7 bases, with 14 bases separating them. CDR3 size: 15 residues. The DNA of the CDR3 is TGTGCCAGCAGCTTGGGGACAGAGGAGGAGAATGAGCAGTTCTTC. Protein: CASSLGTEEENEQFF. The whole variable domain, filled in from reference TRBV5-6 and TRBJ2-1, reads DAGVTQSPTHLIKTRGQQVTLRCSPKSGHDTVSWYQQALGQGPQFIFQYYEEEERQRGNFPDRFSGHQFPNYSSELNVNALLLGDSALYLCASSLGTEEENEQFFGPGTRLTVL.

This chain links TRBV30 with TRBJ1-1; weak D call: TRBD1 (5 bases). Germline loops: CDR1 GTSNPN, CDR2 SVGIG (reference sequence). The CDR3 loop spans 14 amino acids. The V gene lost 2 bases and the J gene lost 4 bases, with 14 bases spanning the gap. CDR3 residues: CAWSRPVGGTEAFF. In DNA, the CDR3 is TGTGCCTGGAGTCGACCCGTTGGGGGCACTGAAGCTTTCTTT.

CDR3 bases: TGTGCCAGTAGTATTATATTACAGGGCTCCCACGGCTACACCTTC. It specifies CASSIILQGSHGYTF. This sequence joins TRBV19 and TRBJ1-2; perhaps TRBD1 as D (6 bases). The germline V gene has CDR1 LNHDA and CDR2 SQIVND (reference sequence). Trimming stripped 3 bases from V and 8 bases from J, with 19 bases between. The CDR3 spans 15 residues. Full variable domain (remainder filled in from reference TRBV19 and TRBJ1-2): DGGITQSPKYLFRKEGQNVTLSCEQNLNHDAMYWYRQDPGQGLRLIYYSQIVNDFQKGDIAEGYSVSREKKESFPLTVTSAQKNPTAFYLCASSIILQGSHGYTFGSGTRLTVV.

This clonotype appeared once. The chain has TRBV30 and TRBJ1-2, with 10 bases lining up with TRBD1. Germline V gene lookup returns CDR1 GTSNPN and CDR2 SVGIG (reference sequence). The CDR3 runs 13 residues. Trimming at V came to 3 bases and at J to 6 bases, leaving 4 bases not matched to a gene. The CDR3 DNA reads TGTGCCTGGAGGACAGGGGGCAGAGATGGCTACACCTTC. This gives the protein CAWRTGGRDGYTF.

J is TRBJ1-1 and V is TRBV4-3; tentative D call: TRBD1 (6 bases). CDR1 is LGHNA, CDR2 YSLEER, per germline. Trimming took 1 base from V and 5 from J, leaving 20 bases between them. CDR3 length: 17 residues. In nucleotides, the CDR3 is TGCGCCAGCAGCCAAGCGGGGGGGCTGGGGACGAGGACTGAAGCTTTCTTT. Translation gives CASSQAGGLGTRTEAFF.

The CDR3 spells CASSHGETADTGELFF. The CDR3 DNA is TGTGCCAGCAGCCATGGAGAGACAGCGGACACCGGGGAGCTGTTTTTT. The chain carries TRBV11-1 and TRBJ2-2; either TRBD1 or TRBD2 may fit D (5 bases each). Between the trimmed V and J ends, which lost 5 bases and 3 bases, there was a span of 16 bases. This CDR3 contains 16 residues. Per the germline V gene, CDR1 is SGHAT and CDR2 is FQDESV (reference sequence).

This chain links TRBV6-5 with TRBJ2-7, with 7 bases identical to TRBD2. This CDR3 has 15 amino acids. The germline V gene encodes CDR1 MNHEY and CDR2 SVGAGI. Trimming took 2 bases from V and 0 from J; bases not matched to a gene: 4. The CDR3 protein is CASSYVGGSSYEQYF. The CDR3 nucleotides read TGTGCCAGCAGTTACGTGGGAGGGAGCTCCTACGAGCAGTACTTC.

In its sample, this clonotype was seen a few times. The chain recombines TRBV7-2 with TRBJ2-3; 11 nucleotides line up with TRBD2. V was pared by 0 bases and J by 6 bases, with 2 bases of the junction left unmatched. CDR3 size: 15 residues. Per germline, CDR1 SGHTA and CDR2 FQGNSA. CDR3 loop: CASSLALAGVDTQYF. For the CDR3, the DNA is TGTGCCAGCAGCTTAGCACTAGCGGGAGTTGATACGCAGTATTTT.

This clonotype has more than one count but fewer than ten. The genes are TRBV20-1 and TRBJ2-7; D call uncertain. There are 14 residues in the CDR3. CDR1 and CDR2 from the germline V gene are DFQATT and SNEGSKA (reference sequence). Trimming took off 3 bases at V and 0 bases at J, with 12 bases between the two ends. The CDR3 sequence: CSARSRLHSYEQYF. In nucleotides, the CDR3 is TGCAGTGCTAGGTCCAGGTTACACTCCTACGAGCAGTACTTC.

The chain is built from TRBV10-3 and TRBJ2-7, with 8 positions matching TRBD1. CDR3 length: 15 amino acids. The J segment lost 4 bases and the V segment lost 0 bases, leaving 5 bases of the junction unmatched. Germline CDR1 is ENHRY and CDR2 is SYGVKD. In DNA form, the CDR3 reads TGTGCCATCAGTGAGTCTGGGACAGGACTATACGAGCAGTACTTC. This codes for CAISESGTGLYEQYF.

The table lists this clonotype with a few counts. The gene calls are TRBV24-1 and TRBJ1-1; TRBD1 matches at 10 bases. The CDR3 runs 15 residues. The germline V gene encodes CDR1 KGHDR and CDR2 SFDVKD. Trimming removed 3 bases from V and 7 bases from J; junction bases left unmatched: 7. CDR3 sequence (DNA): TGTGCCACCAGTGATGGGACAGGGGCAGTTGGTGAAGCTTTCTTT. It specifies CATSDGTGAVGEAFF.

The rearrangement links TRBV14 to TRBJ2-3; TRBD2 aligns across 15 bases. CDR3 length: 17 residues. Germline V CDR1 and CDR2: SGHDN, FVKESK. Trimming took 4 bases from V and 5 from J; bases not matched to a gene: 7. In nucleotides, the CDR3 is TGTGCCAGCAGCCTGCTTTCGGGACTAGCGGGAGGAGATACGCAGTATTTT. It yields the protein CASSLLSGLAGGDTQYF.

V usage is TRBV20-1 and J usage is TRBJ2-2, with TRBD2 matching 10 bases. Germline loops: CDR1 DFQATT, CDR2 SNEGSKA (reference sequence). With 1 base clipped from V and 7 bases from J, the junction kept 3 bases outside the gene matches. This CDR3 has 14 amino acids. CDR3 in amino acids: CSARATSGIGELFF. CDR3 DNA sequence: TGCAGTGCTAGAGCCACTAGCGGGATCGGGGAGCTGTTTTTT.

In its sample, this clonotype was seen a few times. The chain combines TRBV12-3 or TRBV12-4 with TRBJ1-1; 10 positions match TRBD1. The CDR3 covers 15 residues. V was clipped by 6 bases and J by 4 bases; unmatched bases: 8. The CDR3 loop reads CASRTSDRGTTEAFF. CDR3 in DNA: TGTGCCAGCAGGACGTCGGACAGGGGGACCACTGAAGCTTTCTTT.